These T cell receptor beta chains were read from a single sample in a study of T cell responses to AZD1222 COVID-19 vaccine. Generated by immunoSEQ multiplex PCR, the TCRdb table keeps only in-frame clones and is missing some. The data contain some 150,000 clones, about 89% of them singletons. The sample was peripheral blood, taken on day 0 of AZD1222 vaccination. The receptors shown here come from an adult in good health. Each CDR3 is given without its conserved first and last residue. A D gene is named only where the DNA matches it firmly. Rows may omit the clone size; those that give it use once, few, many or a size class.

TRBV28	12	-	TRBJ1-1	-	ASGIIVANTEAF
TRBV4-2	14	-	TRBJ1-3	-	ASSQVYGNTGNTIY
TRBV6-6	12	-	TRBJ1-2	TRBD1	ASTPTGSKYGYT
TRBV5-1	11	-	TRBJ2-1	-	ASSPGTPNEQF
TRBV5-1	13	-	TRBJ2-2	TRBD2	ASRPGGGNTGELF
TRBV6-2/TRBV6-3	11	-	TRBJ2-7	TRBD2	ASSWTSGGEQY
TRBV2	12	-	TRBJ1-2	TRBD1	ASSSWTGNYGYT
TRBV6-5	11	-	TRBJ2-7	-	ASSMYRGLVPD
TRBV5-1	16	-	TRBJ2-1	-	ASSYRVLSIPRTNEQF
TRBV21-1	11	-	TRBJ1-2	-	ASTSTGAYGYT
TRBV6-4	11	-	TRBJ2-3	-	ASSDFDTDTQY
TRBV29-1	13	few	TRBJ2-1	-	SVAPTGSSYNEQF
TRBV5-1	11	-	TRBJ1-1	-	ASHKGVNTEAF
TRBV28	13	-	TRBJ2-7	TRBD2	ASSFLSGGAYEQY
TRBV3-1/TRBV3-2	14	-	TRBJ2-2	-	ASSQGRGRNTGELF
TRBV15	11	-	TRBJ2-7	TRBD1	ATSTQQGAKQY
TRBV6-5	11	few	-	TRBD1	ASRLGTGSEQY
TRBV9	12	-	TRBJ1-1	-	ASSVATGGTEAF
TRBV5-5	15	-	TRBJ1-5	-	ASSLVPGRYSNQPQH
TRBV19	12	-	TRBJ1-1	-	ASSRGQLNTEAF
TRBV5-1	16	-	TRBJ1-2	-	ASSLAKGLDPLNYGYT
TRBV9	11	once	TRBJ2-6	-	ASSGPGANVLT
TRBV6-2/TRBV6-3	11	-	TRBJ1-1	-	ASSYFKNTEAF
TRBV19	11	-	TRBJ1-3	-	ASSIVSGNTIY
TRBV19	10	-	TRBJ2-7	-	ASSIGSYEQY
TRBV6-1	11	-	TRBJ1-1	-	ASSEYRGDEAF
TRBV28	10	-	TRBJ1-1	-	AHSILNTEAF
TRBV15	16	-	TRBJ1-6	-	ATSRGRGRGSYNSPLH
TRBV28	14	-	TRBJ1-6	TRBD1	ASSSNQGAYGSPLH
TRBV7-6	15	-	TRBJ1-6	TRBD1	ASSLRDRSSYNSPLH
TRBV4-2	13	-	TRBJ2-1	-	ASSQGRGASLEQF
TRBV18	10	-	TRBJ2-3	-	ASSTVAAPQY
TRBV7-9	13	few	TRBJ2-5	TRBD1	ASSPSGTGIETQY
TRBV25-1	11	-	TRBJ2-7	-	ASSEFTKYEQY
TRBV29-1	9	-	TRBJ1-1	-	SVGTGTKAF
TRBV18	13	-	TRBJ2-2	TRBD1	ASSPRQGSTGELF
TRBV12-3/TRBV12-4	10	-	TRBJ1-5	-	ASSFKNQPQH
TRBV7-6	13	-	TRBJ1-1	TRBD1	ASSPRYMAGQQAF
TRBV5-1	13	-	TRBJ2-7	-	ASPTPDLLPGEQY
TRBV15	12	-	TRBJ2-5	TRBD1	ATSHIGQGETQY
TRBV19	12	-	TRBJ2-7	-	ASSPLTRGHEQY
TRBV28	12	-	TRBJ2-7	TRBD1	ASRATGISGEQY
TRBV7-9	10	-	TRBJ2-7	-	ASSSRWDEQY
TRBV27	12	-	TRBJ1-4	TRBD1	ASSLTGGFEKLF
TRBV6-5	11	many	TRBJ1-3	TRBD1	ASSGDRGNTIY
TRBV11-2	11	once	TRBJ2-7	-	ASSLTGLYEQY
TRBV3-1/TRBV3-2	10	-	TRBJ1-2	-	ASSQNRDRYT
TRBV30	10	once	TRBJ1-2	-	AWSSRGYGYT
TRBV6-5	14	-	TRBJ1-2	-	ASSYLPGGPLYGYT
TRBV18	15	-	TRBJ1-4	-	ASSPLGGGQTNEKLF
TRBV18	13	-	TRBJ2-7	TRBD1	ASSPNPGQGIEQY
TRBV7-2	9	-	TRBJ2-7	-	ASSLFYEQY
TRBV7-2	13	few	TRBJ2-1	-	ASSLDTGPYNEQF
TRBV28	14	-	TRBJ2-7	-	ASSLTGPLSSYEQY
TRBV28	11	few	TRBJ1-2	-	ASRSDNRYGYT
TRBV3-1/TRBV3-2	12	once	TRBJ1-1	-	ASSQVGGNTEAF
TRBV5-1	14	-	TRBJ1-1	TRBD1	ASSNRDRGRNTEAF